The text below deals with one TCR beta chain. This clonotype was observed at least ten times. No cognate antigen has been identified for it. No much larger clone exists at a distance of one base, and base qualities are not known. The protocol used for the library was 5' RACE. The listed sequencing device is NextSeq 500. In the TCR library protocol, unique molecular identifiers were attached to individual cDNA molecules to correct for PCR bias and sequencing error. Both TCR alpha and beta chains were sequenced, and tight co-correlation was observed between alpha and beta sequence abundances in each sample. As for the authors' bioinformatics: Decombinator V4 was used to perform V gene, J gene and CDR3 annotation of TCR sequences. Expanded TCRs were defined as changing significantly between any two time points under a Poisson model with p below 0.0001. Abundances of TCRs were expressed as counts per million after normalisation to the total number of TCRs sequenced in each sample. MAIT TCRs were defined by TRAV1-2 paired with TRAJ12, TRAJ20 or TRAJ33, and iNKT TCRs by TRAV10 paired with TRAJ18. VDJdb, accessed 1 November 2021, was searched for CMV, EBV and SARS-CoV-2 annotated TCRs, excluding TCRs annotated for multiple antigens. The raw public data were reprocessed by TCRdb itself: fastp quality trimming at Q25, MiXCR clonotype calling, in-frame beta chains only. Each entry merges the rows of one CDR3 protein and shows their most common DNA and genes. These V and J calls are TCRdb output, not the study's own analysis. Counted in this sample were around 99,000 distinct CDR3 sequences; 8.5% to 14% of them appeared once. The ten largest clones represent approximately 7.3% of the sample.

This entry comes from a study of early T cells in non-severe SARS-CoV-2 infection (dated by TCRdb to about 2021). Concerning the study at large: Bulk RNA from unsorted whole blood was used for TCR sequencing, so alpha and beta chains could not be paired.

A case-control design nested within a healthcare worker cohort in London, UK, was used, with weekly nasopharyngeal swab PCR tests and blood sampling performed. Between 23 and 31 March 2020, the week of the UK lockdown, healthcare workers were enrolled and then followed up weekly for as long as 16 weeks. The full study reports these points: VDJdb matching was skewed toward anti-spike CD8 responses, so virus-specific expansions were likely underestimated and private and CD4 specificities were missed.

The CDR3 spans 11 residues, from the cysteine through the phenylalanine. CDR3 DNA only is kept here, 33 bases in frame from base 1. V sheds 6 bases and J sheds 1 base, leaving 6 bases between their ends. The germline V gene (reference sequence) supplies CDR1 DFQATT and CDR2 SNEGSKA. The clonotype was recovered from an adult who was a healthcare worker with PCR-confirmed SARS-CoV-2 infection or an uninfected control (not recorded which). This chain is built from TRBV20-1 and TRBJ1-1; the D gene lacks a confident call. The sequenced sample was whole blood. The CDR3 corresponds to CSAPWNTEAFF. The DNA reads TGCAGTGCGCCGTGGAACACTGAAGCTTTCTTT.